One sample yielded the 19 T cell receptor beta chains listed below, sequenced in a study of T-cell reconstitution after alpha-beta-depleted transplantation in children. A TCRbeta library incorporating unique molecular identifiers was prepared. Using its own MiXCR run on the PCR reads, TCRdb lists one record per CDR3 protein. The sample has around 450,000 distinct CDR3 sequences; about 45% are singletons. Sequencing was performed on PBMCs, taken before TCRalphabeta/CD19-depleted stem cell transplant. The receptor set was obtained from a girl under 10 years old with aplastic anemia, due to receive a stem cell transplant.

There are a few counts of this clonotype. This chain links TRBV5-1 with TRBJ2-1, with 14 bases lining up with TRBD2. Germline CDR1 SGHRS, CDR2 YFSETQ. The CDR3 consists of 19 residues. V lost 4 bases, J lost 2 bases, and 11 bases stayed unmatched. For the CDR3, the DNA is TGCGCCAGCAGCCCGGGACTAGCGGGAGTTTCTAACCCCTACAATGAGCAGTTCTTC. Translating gives CASSPGLAGVSNPYNEQFF.

This clonotype appeared many times. This chain connects TRBV7-2 to TRBJ1-2; D gene ambiguous. In germline, CDR1 is SGHTA, CDR2 FQGNSA. The V and J ends lost 1 base and 3 bases respectively, with 18 bases between them. The CDR3 totals 17 residues. The CDR3 reads CASSLGAIPPNDYGYTF. The CDR3, as DNA: TGTGCCAGCAGCTTAGGGGCTATCCCCCCCAATGACTATGGCTACACCTTC.

The gene calls are TRBV15 and TRBJ2-5, with 9 bases aligning to TRBD2. The CDR3 covers 14 residues. The ends lost 1 base at V and 5 bases at J; junction bases unmatched: 2. Germline V CDR1 and CDR2: LNHNV, YYDKDF (reference sequence). The CDR3 spells CATSRVTSGETQYF. Written as DNA, the CDR3 is TGTGCCACCAGCAGAGTCACTAGCGGGGAGACCCAGTACTTC.

This chain uses TRBV5-1 with TRBJ1-3; weak D call: TRBD1 (5 bases). Trimming took 7 bases from V and 4 from J, leaving 15 bases between them. From germline, CDR1 is SGHRS and CDR2 YFSETQ. This CDR3 contains 14 residues. CDR3 nucleotides: TGCGCCAGCTTCGAGGGGATTTCCGGAAACACCATATATTTT. Its translation: CASFEGISGNTIYF.

This chain connects TRBV4-1 to TRBJ2-5; TRBD2 is a possible D gene (5 bases). Deletions cut 0 bases from V and 2 bases from J, with 13 bases between. The length of the CDR3 is 16 residues. Germline CDR1 MGHRA, CDR2 YSYEKL. Here the CDR3 DNA reads TGCGCCAGCAGCCAAGATAAAGGGAGCATGCAAGAGACCCAGTACTTC. It is translated as CASSQDKGSMQETQYF.

At least ten counts were recorded for this clonotype. This chain connects TRBV19 to TRBJ1-1; TRBD1 might be the D (6 bases). V lost 2 bases, J lost 0 bases, and 13 bases lay in between. This CDR3 has 16 residues. Germline CDR1 is LNHDA and CDR2 is SQIVND (reference sequence). This CDR3 is CASSITSGHLNTEAFF. The CDR3 DNA sequence: TGTGCCAGTAGTATAACGTCGGGACACTTGAACACTGAAGCTTTCTTT.

Ten or more counts support this clonotype. V gene TRBV6-4 combines with J gene TRBJ1-3; tentatively, D is TRBD1 (5 bases). The CDR3 is 18 amino acids. V dropped 5 bases and J dropped 1 base, with 21 bases sitting between them. Germline V CDR1 and CDR2: MRHNA, SNTAGT. For the CDR3, the DNA is TGTGCCAGCAGTCAAACCAAAAAAGGGGTATCTTCTGGAAACACCATATATTTT. Protein sequence: CASSQTKKGVSSGNTIYF.

V usage is TRBV20-1 and J usage is TRBJ2-3; possibly TRBD1 or TRBD2 for D (5 bases each). The V gene lost 2 bases and the J gene lost 4 bases, with 16 bases spanning the gap. This CDR3 region has 15 residues. Germline V gene data show CDR1 as DFQATT and CDR2 as SNEGSKA (reference sequence). CDR3 protein: CSARPGPRVPDTQYF. The CDR3 nucleotides read TGCAGTGCTAGACCGGGGCCTAGAGTCCCAGATACGCAGTATTTT.

The chain carries TRBV7-6 and TRBJ2-1, with TRBD1 matching 7 bases. V shed 2 bases, J shed 2 bases, and the junction held 3 bases outside the gene matches. The CDR3 covers 15 residues. Germline lookup yields CDR1 SGHVS and CDR2 FNYEAQ. The CDR3 loop reads CASSLSGTAYNEQFF. CDR3 coding DNA: TGTGCCAGCAGCTTATCCGGGACAGCCTACAATGAGCAGTTCTTC.

This clonotype came up a few times. The J gene is TRBJ1-1, the V gene TRBV29-1; 10 nucleotides match TRBD1. The J segment lost 2 bases and the V segment lost 4 bases, leaving 7 bases of the junction unmatched. CDR1 is SQVTM, CDR2 ANQGSEA, per germline. There are 15 residues in the CDR3. The chain's CDR3 is CSVGDRGGINTEAFF. The CDR3 region has the DNA TGCAGCGTTGGGGACAGGGGAGGGATAAACACTGAAGCTTTCTTT.

The V call is TRBV27, the J call TRBJ2-1; 7 nucleotides line up with TRBD1. V gave up 9 bases and J gave up 7 bases; unmatched junction bases: 12. CDR1 MNHEY and CDR2 SMNVEV come from the germline V gene (reference sequence). The CDR3 is made up of 14 amino acids. The CDR3 region is CASHRQGLENEQFF. CDR3 sequence (DNA): TGTGCCAGTCACCGACAGGGCTTGGAGAATGAGCAGTTCTTC.

The rearrangement links TRBV27 to TRBJ2-1; D unresolved. The CDR3 is 12 amino acids. The germline V gene encodes CDR1 MNHEY and CDR2 SMNVEV (reference sequence). Trimming pared 3 bases from V and 5 bases from J, leaving 5 bases between. The CDR3 loop reads CASSFRNNEQFF. CDR3 nucleotide sequence: TGTGCCAGCAGTTTTCGAAACAATGAGCAGTTCTTC.

V and J are TRBV29-1 and TRBJ1-1; 7 bases are shared with TRBD1. Germline loops: CDR1 SQVTM, CDR2 ANQGSEA. The J segment lost 1 base and the V segment lost 1 base, leaving 12 bases of the junction unmatched. The CDR3 has 17 residues. Here the CDR3 reads CSVEGLGQVLPNTEAFF. CDR3 nucleotides: TGCAGCGTTGAAGGACTCGGACAGGTCTTGCCGAACACTGAAGCTTTCTTT.

The chain joins TRBV20-1 to TRBJ2-5; no definite D call. V lost 1 base and J 9 bases, leaving 18 bases between the germline ends. The CDR3 is 14 amino acids. CDR1 and CDR2 (germline): DFQATT, SNEGSKA (reference sequence). CDR3 DNA: TGCAGTGCTAGAGCAAGGGTCTGGGCTGATCCCCAGTACTTC. The encoded protein is CSARARVWADPQYF.

The table lists this clonotype with many counts. The rearrangement uses TRBV13 and TRBJ2-1, with TRBD1 identical over 7 bases. CDR1 is PRHDT and CDR2 is FYEKMQ in the germline V gene (reference sequence). CDR3 length: 16 amino acids. V gave up 0 bases and J gave up 3 bases; unmatched junction bases: 5. The CDR3 nucleotides read TGTGCCAGCAGCTTAGGCGCCAGACAGGGCTACAATGAGCAGTTCTTC. Its translation is CASSLGARQGYNEQFF.

The rearrangement uses TRBV6-1 and TRBJ2-3; possibly TRBD2 for D (5 bases). Germline CDR1 is MNHNS and CDR2 is SASEGT. CDR3 length equals 16 residues. The V and J ends lost 5 bases and 1 base respectively, with 16 bases between them. The CDR3 bases are TGTGCCAGCAGTACCTCAGCGTTTAGCGGCACAGATACGCAGTATTTT. Its protein is CASSTSAFSGTDTQYF.

The gene calls are TRBV5-6 and TRBJ1-4; no reliable D call. The CDR3 has 12 residues. The V gene lost 5 bases and the J gene lost 7 bases, with 9 bases spanning the gap. Germline V gene sequence: CDR1 SGHDT, CDR2 YYEEEE. Here the CDR3 DNA reads TGTGCCAGCAGTGTTGTGGGTGAAAAACTGTTTTTT. This translates into CASSVVGEKLFF. Based on the CDR3 plus reference TRBV5-6 and TRBJ1-4, the full variable domain is DAGVTQSPTHLIKTRGQQVTLRCSPKSGHDTVSWYQQALGQGPQFIFQYYEEEERQRGNFPDRFSGHQFPNYSSELNVNALLLGDSALYLCASSVVGEKLFFGSGTQLSVL.

The J gene is TRBJ2-1, the V gene TRBV11-2; TRBD2 agrees at 9 bases. The CDR3 sequence is 16 residues long. J lost 7 bases, V lost 4 bases, and 11 bases had no gene match. The germline V gene has CDR1 SGHAT and CDR2 FQNNGV. The CDR3 spells CASSSVAGAPLNEQFF. CDR3 sequence (DNA): TGTGCCAGCAGCTCCGTAGCGGGAGCTCCCTTGAATGAGCAGTTCTTC.

The chain joins TRBV11-2 to TRBJ2-3; D is unclear. The ends were cut back, 4 bases at V and 3 bases at J, with 11 bases in the middle. The length of the CDR3 is 14 residues. Germline CDR1 reads SGHAT; CDR2 reads FQNNGV. CDR3 nucleotide sequence: TGTGCCAGCAGCTCGCGTCATGGGACAGATACGCAGTATTTT. It specifies CASSSRHGTDTQYF.